Below are 25 T cell receptor beta chains sequenced from a single sample in a study of beta chain features in type 1 diabetes. Reverse transcription of all isolated RNA meant that expressed TCRB transcripts were sequenced. Using immunoSEQ multiplex PCR, the repertoire was profiled, and TCRdb retains in-frame clones only, with some absent. The profile covers about 320,000 clones, with around 15% appearing a single time and roughly 6.7% taken by the ten largest. The sequencing sample was made of central memory CD4+ T cells from blood. The receptor set was obtained from a man aged 25 to 40 in good health.

The gene calls are TRBV29-1 and TRBJ2-2; 13 positions agree with TRBD2. J gave up 3 bases and V 6 bases, and 10 bases lay outside the gene matches. The CDR3 consists of 17 residues. Germline CDR1 and CDR2: SQVTM and ANQGSEA. The CDR3 DNA is TGCAGCGTCGACGGACTAGCGGGAGAGTCGCACACCGGGGAGCTGTTTTTT. Protein product: CSVDGLAGESHTGELFF.

This chain uses TRBV4-1 with TRBJ1-5; possible D gene TRBD1, 6 bases. In germline, CDR1 is MGHRA, CDR2 YSYEKL. The CDR3 has 19 residues. The V and J ends lost 0 bases and 0 bases respectively, with 18 bases between them. This CDR3 is CASSQEYSGGANSNQPQHF. The CDR3 coding sequence is TGCGCCAGCAGCCAAGAGTACTCGGGGGGGGCTAATAGCAATCAGCCCCAGCATTTT.

The CDR3 sequence is CASSPRDYPNNEQFF. The DNA of the CDR3 is TGTGCCAGCAGCCCTCGGGACTACCCAAACAATGAGCAGTTCTTC. The chain has TRBV9 and TRBJ2-1; TRBD2 matches 7 bases. Germline CDR1 SGDLS, CDR2 YYNGEE. Trimming cost V 4 bases and J 5 bases; bases outside gene matches: 9. CDR3 length: 15 residues.

This clone has more than one count but fewer than ten. This rearrangement joins TRBV7-2 to TRBJ1-6, with 7 nucleotides matching TRBD1. CDR1 is SGHTA, CDR2 FQGNSA, per germline. The CDR3 contains 18 residues. V lost 0 bases, J lost 8 bases, and 13 bases stayed unmatched. CDR3 nucleotides: TGTGCCAGCAGCTTAGCGGCATTACAGGGGCCGGGAGATTCACCCCTCCACTTT. Protein product: CASSLAALQGPGDSPLHF.

The chain combines TRBV14 with TRBJ1-2, with TRBD1 matching over 8 bases. The CDR3 extends over 14 amino acids. V was pared by 3 bases and J by 8 bases, with 8 bases of the junction left unmatched. Germline loops: CDR1 SGHDN, CDR2 FVKESK. Here the CDR3 DNA reads TGTGCCAGCAGCCAGACGTCCAGGGGGCGAGGCTACACCTTC. It translates to CASSQTSRGRGYTF.

This clone was counted at least ten times. The chain employs TRBV6-6 and TRBJ1-3; D unclear. The CDR3 sequence is 13 residues long. V was shortened by 8 bases and J by 3 bases, with 11 bases between the two germline ends. Germline V gene sequence: CDR1 MNHNY, CDR2 SVGAGI (reference sequence). Written as DNA, the CDR3 is TGTGCCAGCGGTCGGCAACGTGGAAACACCATATATTTT. This encodes CASGRQRGNTIYF.

The chain is built from TRBV7-2 and TRBJ2-7, with unresolved D. V lost 1 base, J lost 2 bases, and 12 bases lay in between. CDR3 length: 15 amino acids. Per germline, CDR1 SGHTA and CDR2 FQGNSA. DNA of the CDR3: TGTGCCAGCAGCTTAGTGGCTAGAGACCCCTACGAGCAGTACGTC. Amino acids: CASSLVARDPYEQYV.

The chain uses TRBV7-8 and TRBJ2-4; a weak D match, TRBD2 (7 bases). The CDR3 is made up of 15 amino acids. V shed 5 bases and J shed 13 bases, with 24 bases lying between them. CDR1 and CDR2 (germline): SGHVS, FQNEAQ. Written as DNA, the CDR3 is TGTGCCAGCAGCCCAACCCTGGGGGGGGCTGTTTTGCAGTACTTC. It is translated as CASSPTLGGAVLQYF.

The J gene is TRBJ2-2, the V gene TRBV4-1; 8 bases align to TRBD2. The trim removed 9 bases at V and 5 bases at J, leaving 8 bases unmatched. This CDR3 region has 14 residues. Germline CDR1 is MGHRA and CDR2 is YSYEKL. Here the CDR3 reads CASRSGSKTGELFF. CDR3 nucleotides: TGCGCCAGTCGGAGCGGGAGTAAAACCGGGGAGCTGTTTTTT.

CDR3 coding DNA: TGCGCCAGCAGCCAAGATGGGGCGGGGGCCCTTTGGGATGAGCAGTTCTTC. Its translation: CASSQDGAGALWDEQFF. The chain couples TRBV4-1 to TRBJ2-1, with D maybe TRBD2 (7 bases). V lost 0 bases and J 8 bases, leaving 20 bases between the germline ends. The CDR3 spans 17 residues. The V gene's germline CDR1 is MGHRA and CDR2 YSYEKL.

This clone was counted between two and nine times. The CDR3 DNA reads TGTGCCAGCAGCGTAGGGTTAGGGGGGGAAGCGTACCAAGAGACCCAGTACTTC. Amino acid sequence: CASSVGLGGEAYQETQYF. The chain couples TRBV9 to TRBJ2-5; TRBD2 might be the D (7 bases). Germline V gene data show CDR1 as SGDLS and CDR2 as YYNGEE. Trimming shortened V by 0 bases and J by 0 bases, and 18 bases separated the two germline ends. The CDR3 runs to 18 residues.

The V gene is TRBV6-6, the J gene TRBJ1-6; D may be TRBD1 (6 bases). The CDR3 consists of 14 residues. Germline V lookup: CDR1 MNHNY, CDR2 SVGAGI (reference sequence). V lost 6 bases and J lost 6, with 12 bases in between. The CDR3 is CASRPGQINSPLHF. The CDR3 bases are TGTGCCAGCAGACCCGGACAGATTAATTCACCCCTCCACTTT.

This clone was counted between two and nine times. The chain uses TRBV7-9 and TRBJ2-3, with 13 bases matching TRBD2. The junction had 3 bases not matched to a gene; V was cut back by 5 bases and J by 4 bases. The CDR3 consists of 15 residues. Per the germline V gene, CDR1 is SEHNR and CDR2 is FQNEAQ (reference sequence). Written as DNA, the CDR3 is TGTGCCAGCAGCAGGACTAGCGGGGGATCAGATACGCAGTATTTT. Amino acids: CASSRTSGGSDTQYF.

A few counts support this clone. The sample has other DNA sequences that encode this CDR3 too. The chain employs TRBV25-1 and TRBJ1-5; D perhaps matches TRBD1 (5 bases). The CDR3 extends over 13 amino acids. From germline, CDR1 is MGHDK and CDR2 SYGVNS. Trimming stripped 4 bases from V and 4 bases from J, with 8 bases between. The CDR3 sequence: CASSGQGNQPQHF. CDR3 DNA sequence: TGTGCCAGCAGTGGCCAGGGAAATCAGCCCCAGCATTTT.

This clone was seen only a few times. In DNA, the CDR3 is TGTGCCAGCTCCCGGACAGCGCAAGAGACCCAGTACTTC. The encoded protein is CASSRTAQETQYF. This chain joins TRBV7-2 and TRBJ2-5, with a tentative D call TRBD1 (6 bases). Trimming shortened V by 8 bases and J by 2 bases, and 12 bases separated the two germline ends. CDR1 and CDR2 (germline): SGHTA, FQGNSA. The CDR3 length is 13 residues.

The V gene is TRBV4-3, the J gene TRBJ2-3; 12 nucleotides agree with TRBD2. The CDR3 runs 18 residues. The V segment lost 0 bases and the J segment 3 bases; nucleotides outside the gene matches: 7. Germline V gene lookup returns CDR1 LGHNA and CDR2 YSLEER. CDR3 DNA sequence: TGCGCCAGCAGCCAAGAAAAGGCGACTAGCGGGAGAACAGATACGCAGTATTTT. Translation: CASSQEKATSGRTDTQYF.

The V call is TRBV27, the J call TRBJ1-4; TRBD1 matches 11 bases. Losses at the gene ends were 6 bases for V and 8 bases for J; bases not matched to a gene: 8. CDR1 is MNHEY, CDR2 SMNVEV, per germline (reference sequence). This CDR3 is built from 15 residues. This chain's CDR3 is CASRKAGTGGEKLFF. The CDR3 DNA reads TGTGCCAGCAGAAAAGCCGGGACAGGGGGAGAAAAACTGTTTTTT.

The chain joins TRBV19 to TRBJ2-1, with 7 positions matching TRBD2. J gave up 3 bases and V 3 bases, and 5 bases lay outside the gene matches. This CDR3 region has 15 residues. The germline CDR1 and CDR2 sequences are LNHDA and SQIVND (reference sequence). CDR3 protein: CASSMRERVYNEQFF. Written as DNA, the CDR3 is TGTGCCAGTAGTATGCGGGAGCGGGTCTACAATGAGCAGTTCTTC.

This clone has ten or more counts. This chain links TRBV5-4 with TRBJ2-3; TRBD2 agrees at 11 bases. CDR1 and CDR2 (germline): SGHNT, YYREEE (reference sequence). Trimming at V came to 0 bases and at J to 4 bases, leaving 7 bases not matched to a gene. This CDR3 region has 17 residues. The CDR3 region has the DNA TGTGCCAGCAGCTTGGATCCTAGCGGGGGGACAGCAGATACGCAGTATTTT. Encoded protein: CASSLDPSGGTADTQYF.

This clone was counted only a few times. The rearrangement uses TRBV9 and TRBJ1-4; D remains ambiguous. CDR3 length: 15 amino acids. Germline V gives CDR1 SGDLS, CDR2 YYNGEE. V lost 3 bases and J 3 bases, leaving 12 bases between the germline ends. This CDR3 reads CASSASAGANEKLFF. CDR3 DNA sequence: TGTGCCAGCAGCGCTTCTGCTGGGGCTAATGAAAAACTGTTTTTT.

The table lists this clone with a few counts. This chain joins TRBV7-2 and TRBJ2-4, with 10 nucleotides matching TRBD2. CDR3 length: 16 residues. V was pared by 2 bases and J by 4 bases, with 5 bases of the junction left unmatched. Germline loops: CDR1 SGHTA, CDR2 FQGNSA. In DNA, the CDR3 is TGTGCCAGCAGCTTAAGCGGGAGGGCCTCGAAAAACATTCAGTACTTC. Protein: CASSLSGRASKNIQYF.

This clone was seen more than once but under ten times. This rearrangement joins TRBV7-8 to TRBJ1-2, with a weak D call TRBD1 (5 bases). This CDR3 has 14 amino acids. Trimming shortened V by 3 bases and J by 3 bases, and 11 bases separated the two germline ends. From germline, CDR1 is SGHVS and CDR2 FQNEAQ. In DNA, the CDR3 is TGTGCCAGCAGCTTGAGCAGGGAATACTATGGCTACACCTTC. It encodes CASSLSREYYGYTF.

The table lists this clone with a few counts. This chain joins TRBV27 and TRBJ1-6; D not resolved. Trimming removed 8 bases at V and 5 bases at J, with 10 bases between. The CDR3 contains 13 residues. Germline V gene lookup returns CDR1 MNHEY and CDR2 SMNVEV (reference sequence). The CDR3 sequence: CASGYLDNSPLHF. Here the CDR3 DNA reads TGTGCCAGCGGATATTTAGATAATTCACCCCTCCACTTT.

In this sample, this clone turned up once. The rearrangement joins TRBV28 to TRBJ1-2, with D unresolved. The germline V and J ends were trimmed by 8 bases and 5 bases, with 3 bases remaining between them. The length of the CDR3 is 9 residues. CDR1 is MDHEN, CDR2 SYDVKM, per germline. CDR3 protein: CASGYGYTF. The CDR3 DNA sequence: TGTGCCAGCGGTTATGGCTACACCTTC.

In its sample, this clone was seen a few times. The rearrangement joins TRBV10-2 to TRBJ2-2, with D perhaps matching TRBD1 or TRBD2 (6 bases each). The CDR3 totals 15 residues. V was pared by 3 bases and J by 7 bases, with 15 bases between. Germline CDR1 and CDR2: WSHSY and SAAADI. CDR3 protein: CASSDLLKGGGELFF. The CDR3 nucleotides read TGCGCCAGCAGTGATCTTCTTAAGGGGGGCGGGGAGCTGTTTTTT.